This T cell receptor beta chain was obtained from a study of blood T cells in healthy people across ages. Study conclusions and caveats: A conclusive naive versus antigen-experienced comparison was prevented by the unsorted PBMCs. Naive T cell percentage showed a strong correlation with the diversity of TCR beta. Long-lived donors exceeded aged donors in naive CD4+ cells and diversity.

With a J-beta primer mix and a sample-barcoded 5' primer, a second PCR ran about 7 to 12 cycles. No fewer than 2.5 million CDR3-containing paired-end reads came from each sample. TCRdb called the 5' RACE reads again in MiXCR, with one record for every CDR3 protein. The table shows around 1,900,000 distinct CDR3 sequences, with roughly 43% occurring only once. The germline CDR1 and CDR2 sequences are SGHTS and YDEGEE. The CDR3 totals 16 residues. V lost 2 bases, J lost 3 bases, and 7 bases stayed unmatched. Points on this clonotype: Its antigen is still unknown.

The chain combines TRBV5-8 with TRBJ2-5; TRBD2 aligns across 10 bases. Sequencing used blood. The source of this sequence is a human donor in good health. The DNA for the CDR3 is TGTGCCAGCAGCTTCGAGCGGGGGGGCCTAGAAGAGACCCAGTACTTC. Residues: CASSFERGGLEETQYF.